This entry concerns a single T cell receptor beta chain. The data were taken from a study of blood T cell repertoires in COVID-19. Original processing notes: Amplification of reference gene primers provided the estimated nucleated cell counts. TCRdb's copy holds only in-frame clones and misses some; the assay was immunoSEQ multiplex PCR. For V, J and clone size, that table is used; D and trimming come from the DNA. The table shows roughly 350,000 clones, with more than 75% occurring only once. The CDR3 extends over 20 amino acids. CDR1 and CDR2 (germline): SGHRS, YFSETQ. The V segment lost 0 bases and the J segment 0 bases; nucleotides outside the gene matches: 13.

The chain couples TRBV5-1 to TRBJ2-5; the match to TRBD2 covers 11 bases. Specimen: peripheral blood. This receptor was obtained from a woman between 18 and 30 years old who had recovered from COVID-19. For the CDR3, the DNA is TGCGCCAGCAGCTTGGCCTTCGGTGGGACTAGCGGATTGTACCAAGAGACCCAGTACTTC. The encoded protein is CASSLAFGGTSGLYQETQYF.